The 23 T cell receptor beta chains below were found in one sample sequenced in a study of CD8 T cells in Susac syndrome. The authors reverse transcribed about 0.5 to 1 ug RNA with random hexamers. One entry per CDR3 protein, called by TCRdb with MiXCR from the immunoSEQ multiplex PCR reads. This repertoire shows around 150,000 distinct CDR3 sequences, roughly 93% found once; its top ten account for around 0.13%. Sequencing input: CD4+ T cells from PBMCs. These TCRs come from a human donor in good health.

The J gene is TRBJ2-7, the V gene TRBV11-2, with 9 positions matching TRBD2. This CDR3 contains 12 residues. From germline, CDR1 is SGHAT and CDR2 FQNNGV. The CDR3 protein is CASGRSSYEQYF. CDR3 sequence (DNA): TGTGCGAGCGGGAGGAGCTCCTACGAGCAGTACTTC.

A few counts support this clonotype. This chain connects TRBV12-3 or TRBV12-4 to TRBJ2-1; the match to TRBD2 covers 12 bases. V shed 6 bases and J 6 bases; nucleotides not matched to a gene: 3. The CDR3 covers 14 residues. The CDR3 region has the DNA TGTGCCAGCAGCCTAGCGGGGGGGCGCAATGAGCAGTTCTTC. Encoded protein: CASSLAGGRNEQFF.

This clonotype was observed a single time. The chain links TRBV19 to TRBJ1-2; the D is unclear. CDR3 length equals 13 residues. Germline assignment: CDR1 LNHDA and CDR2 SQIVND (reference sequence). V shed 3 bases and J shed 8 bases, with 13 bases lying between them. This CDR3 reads CASSIEGNRGYTF. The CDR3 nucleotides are TGTGCCAGTAGTATTGAAGGGAATCGGGGCTACACCTTC.

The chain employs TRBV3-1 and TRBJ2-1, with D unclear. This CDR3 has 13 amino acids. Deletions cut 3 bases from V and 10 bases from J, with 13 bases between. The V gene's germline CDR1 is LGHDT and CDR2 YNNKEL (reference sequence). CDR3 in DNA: TGTGCCAGCAGCCAGGGTCTAGAAGGGGAGCAGTTCTTC. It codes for CASSQGLEGEQFF.

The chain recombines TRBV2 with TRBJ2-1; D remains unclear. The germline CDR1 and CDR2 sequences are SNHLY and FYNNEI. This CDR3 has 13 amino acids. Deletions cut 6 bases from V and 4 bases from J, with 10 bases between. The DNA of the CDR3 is TGTGCCAGCAGCGAAAACACGTACAATGAGCAGTTCTTC. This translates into CASSENTYNEQFF.

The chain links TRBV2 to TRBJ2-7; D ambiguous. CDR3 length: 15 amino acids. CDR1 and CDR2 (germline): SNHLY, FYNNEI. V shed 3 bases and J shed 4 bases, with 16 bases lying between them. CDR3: CASSEGGNFWYEQYF. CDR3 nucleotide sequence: TGTGCCAGCAGTGAGGGCGGTAACTTCTGGTACGAGCAGTACTTC.

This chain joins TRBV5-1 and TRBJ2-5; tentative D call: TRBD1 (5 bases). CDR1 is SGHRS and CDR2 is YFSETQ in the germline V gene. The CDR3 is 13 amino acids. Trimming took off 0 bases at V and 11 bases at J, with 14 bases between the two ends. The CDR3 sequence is CASSLAERGRQYF. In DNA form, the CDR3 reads TGCGCCAGCAGCTTGGCCGAAAGGGGAAGGCAGTACTTC.

The DNA of the CDR3 is TGTGCCAGCAGCCGGGACAGGGGAAACATTCAGTACTTC. Amino acids: CASSRDRGNIQYF. The rearrangement joins TRBV14 to TRBJ2-4; 10 positions match TRBD1. The CDR3 totals 13 residues. Germline-derived CDR1 and CDR2 are SGHDN and FVKESK. V lost 4 bases and J lost 6; bases outside the gene matches: 0.

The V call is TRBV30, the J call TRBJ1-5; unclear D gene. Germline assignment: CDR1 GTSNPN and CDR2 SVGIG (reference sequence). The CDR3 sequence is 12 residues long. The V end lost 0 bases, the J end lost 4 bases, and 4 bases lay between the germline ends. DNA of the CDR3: TGTGCCTGGAGTGTAAGGAATCAGCCCCAGCATTTT. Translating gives CAWSVRNQPQHF.

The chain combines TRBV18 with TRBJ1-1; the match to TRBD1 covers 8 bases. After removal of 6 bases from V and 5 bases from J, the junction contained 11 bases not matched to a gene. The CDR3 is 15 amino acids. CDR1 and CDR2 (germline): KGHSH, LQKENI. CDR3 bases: TGTGCCAGCTCGTCCACGACAGGGGTGGGAACTGAAGCTTTCTTT. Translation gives CASSSTTGVGTEAFF.

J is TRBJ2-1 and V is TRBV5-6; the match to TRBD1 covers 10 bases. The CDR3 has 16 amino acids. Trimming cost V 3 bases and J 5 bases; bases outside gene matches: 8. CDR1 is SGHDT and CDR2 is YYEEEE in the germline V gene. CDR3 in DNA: TGTGCCAGCAGCTACGACCTCGGGACAGGGGACAATGAGCAGTTCTTC. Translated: CASSYDLGTGDNEQFF.

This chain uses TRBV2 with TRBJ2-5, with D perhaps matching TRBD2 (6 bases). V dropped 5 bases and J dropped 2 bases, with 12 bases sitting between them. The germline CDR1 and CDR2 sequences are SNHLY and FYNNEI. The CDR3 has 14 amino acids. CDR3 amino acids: CASSLAGTQETQYF. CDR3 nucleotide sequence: TGTGCCAGCAGTCTAGCCGGGACTCAAGAGACCCAGTACTTC.

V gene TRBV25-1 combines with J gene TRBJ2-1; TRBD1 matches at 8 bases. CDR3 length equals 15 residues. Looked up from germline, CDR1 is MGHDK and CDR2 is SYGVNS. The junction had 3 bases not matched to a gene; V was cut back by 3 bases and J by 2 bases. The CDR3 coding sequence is TGTGCCAGCAGTGAGCCAGGGGGCCCCTACAATGAGCAGTTCTTC. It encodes CASSEPGGPYNEQFF. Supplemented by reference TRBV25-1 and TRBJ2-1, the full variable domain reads EADIYQTPRYLVIGTGKKITLECSQTMGHDKMYWYQQDPGMELHLIHYSYGVNSTEKGDLSSESTVSRIRTEHFPLTLESARPSHTSQYLCASSEPGGPYNEQFFGPGTRLTVL.

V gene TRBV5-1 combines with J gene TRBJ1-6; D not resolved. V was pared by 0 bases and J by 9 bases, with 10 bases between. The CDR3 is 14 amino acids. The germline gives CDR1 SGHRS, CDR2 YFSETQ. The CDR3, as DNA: TGCGCCAGCAGCTTGGCCGGGTATGGTTCACCCCTCCACTTT. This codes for CASSLAGYGSPLHF.

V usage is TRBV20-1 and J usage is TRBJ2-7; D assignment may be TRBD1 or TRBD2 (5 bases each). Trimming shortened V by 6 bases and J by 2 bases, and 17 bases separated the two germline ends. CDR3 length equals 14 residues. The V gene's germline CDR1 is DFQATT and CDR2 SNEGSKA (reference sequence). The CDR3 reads CSAGNDGAPYEQYF. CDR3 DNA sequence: TGCAGTGCGGGGAACGACGGGGCACCCTACGAGCAGTACTTC.

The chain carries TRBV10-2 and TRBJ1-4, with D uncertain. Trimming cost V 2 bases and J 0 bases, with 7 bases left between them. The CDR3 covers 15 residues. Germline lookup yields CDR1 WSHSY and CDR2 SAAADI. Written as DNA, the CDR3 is TGCGCCAGCAGTGAGCATCGAACAACTAATGAAAAACTGTTTTTT. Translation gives CASSEHRTTNEKLFF.

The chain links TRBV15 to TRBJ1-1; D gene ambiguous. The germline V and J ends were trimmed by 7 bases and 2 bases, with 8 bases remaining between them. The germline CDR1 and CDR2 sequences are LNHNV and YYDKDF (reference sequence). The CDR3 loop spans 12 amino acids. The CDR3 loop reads CATIGANTEAFF. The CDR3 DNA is TGTGCCACCATTGGCGCAAACACTGAAGCTTTCTTT. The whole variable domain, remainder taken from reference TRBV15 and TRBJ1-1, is DAMVIQNPRYQVTQFGKPVTLSCSQTLNHNVMYWYQQKSSQAPKLLFHYYDKDFNNEADTPDNFQSRRPNTSFCFLDIRSPGLGDTAMYLCATIGANTEAFFGQGTRLTVV.

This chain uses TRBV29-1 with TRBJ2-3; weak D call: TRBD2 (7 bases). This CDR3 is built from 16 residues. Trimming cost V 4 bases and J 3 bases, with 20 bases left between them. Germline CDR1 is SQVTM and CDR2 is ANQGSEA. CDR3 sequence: CSVAGTPRGGTDTQYF. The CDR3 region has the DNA TGCAGCGTTGCCGGAACCCCCAGGGGAGGGACAGATACGCAGTATTTT.

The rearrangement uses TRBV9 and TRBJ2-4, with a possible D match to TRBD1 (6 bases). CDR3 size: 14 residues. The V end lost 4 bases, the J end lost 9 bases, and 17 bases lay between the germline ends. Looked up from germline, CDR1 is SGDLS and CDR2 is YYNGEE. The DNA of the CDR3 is TGTGCCAGCAGCACGACAGGCGCCGGAGGCATTCAGTACTTC. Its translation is CASSTTGAGGIQYF.

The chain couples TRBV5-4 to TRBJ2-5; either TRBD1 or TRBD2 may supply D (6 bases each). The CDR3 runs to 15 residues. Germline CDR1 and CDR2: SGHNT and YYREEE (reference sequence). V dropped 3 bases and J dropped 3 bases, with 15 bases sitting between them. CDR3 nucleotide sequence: TGTGCCAGCAGCTCCACGCGGGACACCAAAGAGACCCAGTACTTC. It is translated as CASSSTRDTKETQYF. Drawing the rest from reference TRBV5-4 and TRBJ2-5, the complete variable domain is ETGVTQSPTHLIKTRGQQVTLRCSSQSGHNTVSWYQQALGQGPQFIFQYYREEENGRGNFPPRFSGLQFPNYSSELNVNALELDDSALYLCASSSTRDTKETQYFGPGTRLLVL.

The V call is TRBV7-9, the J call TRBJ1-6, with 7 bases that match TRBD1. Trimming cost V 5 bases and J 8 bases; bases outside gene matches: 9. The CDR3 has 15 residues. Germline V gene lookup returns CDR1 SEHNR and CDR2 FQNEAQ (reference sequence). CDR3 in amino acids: CASSADRVGDSPLHF. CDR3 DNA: TGTGCCAGCAGCGCAGACAGGGTGGGTGATTCACCCCTCCACTTT.

CDR3 DNA: TGTGCCAGCAGTTTTAAGGCGGGGCGATTCCTGAACACCGGGGAGCTGTTTTTT. It encodes CASSFKAGRFLNTGELFF. This chain connects TRBV28 to TRBJ2-2, with a weak D call TRBD2 (6 bases). Germline lookup yields CDR1 MDHEN and CDR2 SYDVKM. The CDR3 consists of 18 residues. Between the trimmed V and J ends, which lost 3 bases and 1 base, there was a span of 18 bases.

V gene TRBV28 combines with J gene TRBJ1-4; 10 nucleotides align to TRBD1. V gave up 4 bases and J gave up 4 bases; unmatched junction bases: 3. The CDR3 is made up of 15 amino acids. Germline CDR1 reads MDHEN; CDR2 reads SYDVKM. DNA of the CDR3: TGTGCCAGCAGTTCCTGGACAGGGGGTAATGAAAAACTGTTTTTT. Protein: CASSSWTGGNEKLFF.